The 2 T cell receptor beta chains listed next were all sequenced from one sample in a study of control samples from healthy donors and cancer patients. Produced via immunoSEQ multiplex PCR; TCRdb's table is partial and in-frame only. This table holds approximately 58,000 clones, approximately 89% found once. The sample taken for sequencing was PBMCs. All receptors come from a woman aged 55-69 years with lung cancer.

The CDR3 sequence: CASSQDLRGSDNEQFF. The CDR3 DNA is TGCGCCAGCAGCCAAGATTTGAGAGGTAGCGACAATGAGCAGTTCTTC. The chain is built from TRBV4-1 and TRBJ2-1; the D gene is possibly TRBD2 (5 bases). Looked up from germline, CDR1 is MGHRA and CDR2 is YSYEKL. V was pared by 0 bases and J by 5 bases, with 14 bases between. This CDR3 is 16 amino acids long.

This rearrangement joins TRBV7-2 to TRBJ1-1; TRBD1 might be the D (5 bases). V was clipped by 0 bases and J by 2 bases, with 10 bases between them. The germline V gene has CDR1 SGHTA and CDR2 FQGNSA. This CDR3 region has 15 residues. CDR3 sequence reads: CASSLAGPTNTEAFF. Here the CDR3 DNA reads TGTGCCAGCAGCTTAGCGGGACCGACAAACACTGAAGCTTTCTTT. Looking up the rest from reference TRBV7-2 and TRBJ1-1 gives the full variable domain: GAGVSQSPSNKVTEKGKDVELRCDPISGHTALYWYRQSLGQGLEFLIYFQGNSAPDKSGLPSDRFSAERTGGSVSTLTIQRTQQEDSAVYLCASSLAGPTNTEAFFGQGTRLTVV.